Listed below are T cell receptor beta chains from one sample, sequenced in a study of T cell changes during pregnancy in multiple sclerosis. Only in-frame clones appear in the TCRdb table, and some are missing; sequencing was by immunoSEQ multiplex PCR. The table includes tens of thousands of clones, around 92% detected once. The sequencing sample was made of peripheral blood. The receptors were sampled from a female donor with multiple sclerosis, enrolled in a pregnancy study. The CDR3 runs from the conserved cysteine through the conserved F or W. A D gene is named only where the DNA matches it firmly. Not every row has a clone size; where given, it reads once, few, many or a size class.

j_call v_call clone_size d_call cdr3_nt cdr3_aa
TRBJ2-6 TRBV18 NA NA TGTGCCAGCTCATATTCGAGGACATCTGGGGCCAACGTCCTGACTTTC CASSYSRTSGANVLTF
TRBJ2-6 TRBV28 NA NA TGTGCCAGCAAGCCGGGAAGCTACTCTGGGGCCAACGTCCTGACTTTC CASKPGSYSGANVLTF
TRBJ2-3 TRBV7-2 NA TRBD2 TGTGCCAGCAGCTTACTTGGGGCTAGCGGGAGACAAGCAGATACGCAGTATTTT CASSLLGASGRQADTQYF
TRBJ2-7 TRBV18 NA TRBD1 TGTGCCAGCTCACCACAGCCAGGGGGCGTCTCCTACGAGCAGTACTTC CASSPQPGGVSYEQYF
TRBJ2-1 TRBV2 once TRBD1 TGTGCCAGCAGTACACAGGGGAGAGAGAACAATGAGCAGTTCTTC CASSTQGRENNEQFF
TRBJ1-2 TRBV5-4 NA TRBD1 TGTGCCAGCAGCTTCGACAGGGTGTACGGCTACACCTTC CASSFDRVYGYTF
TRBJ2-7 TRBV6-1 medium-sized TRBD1 TGTGCCAGCAGTGAAAAAGGTGGGACAGGGGGCTACGAGCAGTACTTC CASSEKGGTGGYEQYF
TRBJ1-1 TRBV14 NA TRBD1 TGTGCCAGCAGGTCAGGGGGCGCTGGCACTGAAGCTTTCTTT CASRSGGAGTEAFF
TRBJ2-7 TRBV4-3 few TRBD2 TGCGCCAGCAGCCAAGATACTAGCGGGAAAGACGAGCAGTACTTC CASSQDTSGKDEQYF
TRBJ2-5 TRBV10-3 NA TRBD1 TGTGCCATCAGCACCCCTGACAGGGGGAAGGAGACCCAGTACTTC CAISTPDRGKETQYF
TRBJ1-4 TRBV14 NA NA TGTGCCAGCAGCCAGCACACGGGACAACCCGAAAAACTGTTTTTT CASSQHTGQPEKLFF
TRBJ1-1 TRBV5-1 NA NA TGCGCCAGCAGCACTGACGGGGGTAGGGGCACTGAAGCTTTCTTT CASSTDGGRGTEAFF
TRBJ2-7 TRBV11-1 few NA TGTGCCAGCAGCTCCAGGGGACTCACCTACGAGCAGTACTTC CASSSRGLTYEQYF
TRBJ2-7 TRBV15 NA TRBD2 TGTGCCACCAGCAGAGATGCAACTAGCGTTACCTACGAGCAGTACTTC CATSRDATSVTYEQYF
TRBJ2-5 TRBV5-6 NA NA TGTGCCAGCAGCTTACCGGACAGCTCAGAGACCCAGTACTTC CASSLPDSSETQYF